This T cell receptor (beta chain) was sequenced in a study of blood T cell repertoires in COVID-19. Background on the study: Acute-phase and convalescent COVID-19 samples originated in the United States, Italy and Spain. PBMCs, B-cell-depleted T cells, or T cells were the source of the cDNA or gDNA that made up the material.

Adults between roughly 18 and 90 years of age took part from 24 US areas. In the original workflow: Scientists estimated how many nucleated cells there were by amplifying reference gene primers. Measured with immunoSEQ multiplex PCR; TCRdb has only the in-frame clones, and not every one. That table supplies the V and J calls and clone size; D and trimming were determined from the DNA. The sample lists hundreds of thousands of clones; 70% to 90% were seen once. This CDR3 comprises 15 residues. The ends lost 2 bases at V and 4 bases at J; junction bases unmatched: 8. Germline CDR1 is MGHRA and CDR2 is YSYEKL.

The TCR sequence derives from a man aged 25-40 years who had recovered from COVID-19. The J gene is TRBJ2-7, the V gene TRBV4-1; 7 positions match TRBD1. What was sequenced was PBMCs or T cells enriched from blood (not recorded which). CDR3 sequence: CASSQPDRPRYEQYF. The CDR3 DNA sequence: TGCGCCAGCAGCCAACCGGACAGGCCCCGGTACGAGCAGTACTTC.